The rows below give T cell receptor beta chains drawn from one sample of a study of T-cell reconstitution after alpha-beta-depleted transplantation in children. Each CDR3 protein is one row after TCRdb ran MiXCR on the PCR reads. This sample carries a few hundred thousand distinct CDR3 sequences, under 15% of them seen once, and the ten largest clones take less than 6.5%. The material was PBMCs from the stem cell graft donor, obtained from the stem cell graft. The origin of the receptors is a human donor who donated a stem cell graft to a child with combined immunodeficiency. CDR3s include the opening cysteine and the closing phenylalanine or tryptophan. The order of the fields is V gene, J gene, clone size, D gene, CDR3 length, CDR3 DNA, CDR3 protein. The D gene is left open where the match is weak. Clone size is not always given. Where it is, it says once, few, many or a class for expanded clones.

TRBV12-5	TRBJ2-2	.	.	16	TGTGCTAGTGGTTTCGTGCGCCAGGGTGGGACCGGGGAGCTGTTTTTT	CASGFVRQGGTGELFF
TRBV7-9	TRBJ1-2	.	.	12	TGTGCCAGCAGCCTTGGAGGGCTGGGCTACACCTTC	CASSLGGLGYTF
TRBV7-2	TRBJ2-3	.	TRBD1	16	TGTGCCAGCAGCCCTTCCCGGGACAGTAGCAATCAGCCCCAGTATTTT	CASSPSRDSSNQPQYF
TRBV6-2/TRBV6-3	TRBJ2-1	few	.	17	TGTGCCAGCAGTACCCCGGTCCTTCATCCCTCCTACAATGAGCAGTTCTTC	CASSTPVLHPSYNEQFF
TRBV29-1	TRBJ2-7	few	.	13	TGCAGCGTGGCCCGGCCGTCAGCCTACGAGCAGTACTTC	CSVARPSAYEQYF
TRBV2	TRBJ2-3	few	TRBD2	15	TGTGCCAGCAGTCGGACTAGCGCTTACACAGATACGCAGTATTTT	CASSRTSAYTDTQYF
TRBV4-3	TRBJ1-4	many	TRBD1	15	TGCGCCAGCAGCCAAGGGACAGGGGCTAATGAAAAACTGTTTTTT	CASSQGTGANEKLFF
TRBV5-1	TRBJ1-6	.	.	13	TGCGCCAGCAGCCCGCTCGACGGTTCACCCCTCCACTTT	CASSPLDGSPLHF
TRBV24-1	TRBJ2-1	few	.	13	TGTGCCACCAGTGATTCCATAACCGGGGAGCAGTTCTTC	CATSDSITGEQFF
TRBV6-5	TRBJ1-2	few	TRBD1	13	TGTGCCAGCAGTTACTCGGGACAGGGAGGCTACACCTTC	CASSYSGQGGYTF
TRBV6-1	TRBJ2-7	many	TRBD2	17	TGTGCCAGCAGCCGACGGTCCCCGACTAGCGTCCCCTACGAGCAGTACTTC	CASSRRSPTSVPYEQYF
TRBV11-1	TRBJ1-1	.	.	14	TGTGCCAGCAGCTTATGGTTTGGGAACACTGAAGCTTTCTTT	CASSLWFGNTEAFF
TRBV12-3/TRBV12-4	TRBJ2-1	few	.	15	TGTGCCAGCAGCCTGGAAACCGACTCCTACAATGAGCAGTTCTTC	CASSLETDSYNEQFF
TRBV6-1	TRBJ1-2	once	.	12	TGTGCCAGCAGTGTGAGGTACTATGGCTACACCTTC	CASSVRYYGYTF
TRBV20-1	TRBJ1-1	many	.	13	TGCAGTGCTAGATATCTTTCCAACACTGAAGCTTTCTTT	CSARYLSNTEAFF
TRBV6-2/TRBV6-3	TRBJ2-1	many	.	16	TGTGCCAGCAGTAAGGGTTCGGTGGGGCTGTACAATGAGCAGTTCTTC	CASSKGSVGLYNEQFF